Below, 29 T cell receptor beta chains from the same sample are listed, as sequenced in a study of response to subunit inactivated influenza vaccine. TCRdb re-analysed the RT-PCR reads in MiXCR, keeping a single row per CDR3 protein. The sample consists of roughly 540,000 distinct CDR3 sequences, 20% to 25% of them appearing once. These data are also associated with another study on T cells expressing NK-cell markers. As that study records: The authors made TCR beta cDNA libraries by 5'RACE template switching. This switching added a universal primer site and UMIs.

The sample here was CD4+ T cells sorted from PBMCs, taken approximately 12 days after vaccination. Receptor source: a man aged 50-60 years who received an inactivated influenza vaccine.

This chain connects TRBV30 to TRBJ2-2; D call uncertain. The germline gives CDR1 GTSNPN, CDR2 SVGIG (reference sequence). The CDR3 has 15 residues. Trimming removed 0 bases from V and 1 base from J, with 9 bases in between. CDR3: CAWSVGSGNTGELFF. The CDR3 coding sequence is TGTGCCTGGAGTGTAGGGTCAGGGAACACCGGGGAGCTGTTTTTT.

This clonotype was found a few times. This sequence joins TRBV30 and TRBJ1-5; D is ambiguous. Germline V gives CDR1 GTSNPN, CDR2 SVGIG (reference sequence). With 3 bases removed from V and 4 bases from J, the gap between germline ends came to 13 bases. The CDR3 is 14 residues long. The CDR3 reads CAWSLALQNQPQHF. The CDR3 DNA reads TGTGCCTGGAGCCTTGCCCTACAGAATCAGCCCCAGCATTTT.

The chain combines TRBV11-3 with TRBJ2-2; D possibly matches TRBD1 or TRBD2 (6 bases each). CDR1 SGHNT and CDR2 YENEEA come from the germline V gene. V was shortened by 3 bases and J by 6 bases, with 11 bases between the two germline ends. This CDR3 comprises 14 residues. As DNA, the CDR3 is TGTGCCAGCAGCTTGTCGGGGGCGTCCGGGGAGCTGTTTTTT. Encoded protein: CASSLSGASGELFF. Full variable domain (outside the CDR3, taken from reference TRBV11-3 and TRBJ2-2): EAGVVQSPRYKIIEKKQPVAFWCNPISGHNTLYWYLQNLGQGPELLIRYENEEAVDDSQLPKDRFSAERLKGVDSTLKIQPAELGDSAVYLCASSLSGASGELFFGEGSRLTVL.

This clonotype was detected many times. CDR3 in amino acids: CASSLVQGDGYTF. DNA of the CDR3: TGTGCCAGCAGCTTAGTACAGGGTGATGGCTACACCTTC. The rearrangement joins TRBV7-6 to TRBJ1-2, with D perhaps TRBD1 (6 bases). CDR3 length: 13 residues. The germline V gene has CDR1 SGHVS and CDR2 FNYEAQ. The V end lost 1 base, the J end lost 6 bases, and 9 bases lay between the germline ends.

The V and J genes are TRBV11-2 and TRBJ2-7, with 7 bases that match TRBD1. J was trimmed by 1 base and V by 7 bases; bases with no gene match: 4. This CDR3 has 13 residues. CDR1 and CDR2 (germline): SGHAT, FQNNGV. CDR3: CASKGTVSYEQYF. The CDR3 region has the DNA TGTGCCAGCAAAGGGACAGTATCCTACGAGCAGTACTTC.

The rearrangement joins TRBV29-1 to TRBJ2-6, with 7 nucleotides matching TRBD1. The CDR3 has 17 amino acids. Germline V lookup: CDR1 SQVTM, CDR2 ANQGSEA. The ends lost 5 bases at V and 0 bases at J; junction bases unmatched: 10. CDR3 region: CSVWGRQGHSGANVLTF. CDR3 coding DNA: TGCAGCGTTTGGGGGAGACAGGGACACTCTGGGGCCAACGTCCTGACTTTC.

This clonotype was observed many times. V gene TRBV4-2 combines with J gene TRBJ1-1; possibly TRBD1 for D (6 bases). The CDR3 consists of 15 residues. V dropped 3 bases and J dropped 1 base, with 12 bases sitting between them. CDR1 LGHNA and CDR2 YNFKEQ come from the germline V gene. The CDR3 loop is CASSHPPGQNTEAFF. The DNA of the CDR3 is TGTGCCAGCAGCCATCCTCCGGGACAGAACACTGAAGCTTTCTTT.

The chain recombines TRBV29-1 with TRBJ2-1; 11 bases agree with TRBD2. The germline V gene encodes CDR1 SQVTM and CDR2 ANQGSEA. V shed 5 bases and J 9 bases; nucleotides not matched to a gene: 6. This CDR3 has 13 residues. The CDR3 region has the DNA TGCAGCGTTCATAGCGGGAGGGTCTCTGAGCAGTTCTTC. Translation: CSVHSGRVSEQFF.

This clonotype was picked up a small number of times. This sequence joins TRBV5-1 and TRBJ2-7; a weak D match, TRBD1 (6 bases). V lost 0 bases and J lost 2, with 18 bases in between. This CDR3 has 17 amino acids. Germline CDR1 reads SGHRS; CDR2 reads YFSETQ. CDR3 region: CASSLGALGQTTYEQYF. The CDR3 DNA follows: TGCGCCAGCAGCTTGGGGGCTCTTGGACAGACGACCTACGAGCAGTACTTC.

The chain employs TRBV20-1 and TRBJ2-1; no definite D call. The CDR3 has 14 amino acids. V was cut by 3 bases and J by 2 bases, with 11 bases left in between. The germline CDR1 and CDR2 sequences are DFQATT and SNEGSKA (reference sequence). CDR3 residues: CSASGTTTYNEQFF. CDR3 in DNA: TGCAGTGCTAGCGGAACTACCACCTACAATGAGCAGTTCTTC.

The chain links TRBV18 to TRBJ2-2, with TRBD2 as a possible D gene (6 bases). The ends were cut back, 3 bases at V and 6 bases at J, with 14 bases in the middle. This CDR3 spans 15 amino acids. Looked up from germline, CDR1 is KGHSH and CDR2 is LQKENI. CDR3 nucleotides: TGTGCCAGCTCACCGGGAGGATACACCCCCGGGGAGCTGTTTTTT. It specifies CASSPGGYTPGELFF.

This clonotype was picked up a small number of times. This chain uses TRBV7-9 with TRBJ1-4; perhaps TRBD1 as D (5 bases). This CDR3 is 14 amino acids long. The germline CDR1 and CDR2 sequences are SEHNR and FQNEAQ (reference sequence). V was shortened by 3 bases and J by 4 bases, with 9 bases between the two germline ends. The CDR3 loop is CASSLGTNNEKLFF. The DNA of the CDR3 is TGTGCCAGCAGCTTGGGGACGAATAATGAAAAACTGTTTTTT.

There are a few counts of this clonotype. The CDR3 nucleotides read TGCAGCGTCACCGGGACAGTACAAGAGACCCAGTACTTC. Translation gives CSVTGTVQETQYF. The chain couples TRBV29-1 to TRBJ2-5, with TRBD1 matching over 7 bases. With V trimmed by 6 bases and J by 2 bases, 6 bases remained unmatched. The CDR3 has 13 residues. Per the germline V gene, CDR1 is SQVTM and CDR2 is ANQGSEA.

The V and J genes are TRBV18 and TRBJ2-1; D not certain. V lost 4 bases to trimming and J lost 5 bases, with 9 bases between them. Per germline, CDR1 KGHSH and CDR2 LQKENI. This CDR3 spans 13 amino acids. The DNA of the CDR3 is TGTGCCAGCTCACGGGTAGGAGACAATGAGCAGTTCTTC. Translation gives CASSRVGDNEQFF.

This clonotype was seen more than once but under ten times. The chain is built from TRBV6-2 or TRBV6-3 and TRBJ2-3; D unresolved. Germline V gene sequence: CDR1 MNHEY, CDR2 SVGEGT. CDR3 length equals 15 residues. The V end was cut by 4 bases, the J end by 0 bases, with 11 bases between. CDR3 sequence reads: CASSLGRISTDTQYF. Written as DNA, the CDR3 is TGTGCCAGCAGTTTAGGGCGGATTAGCACAGATACGCAGTATTTT.

The table lists this clonotype with a few counts. The chain carries TRBV12-3 or TRBV12-4 and TRBJ1-2; 10 positions match TRBD1. With V trimmed by 1 base and J by 6 bases, 8 bases remained unmatched. CDR3 length: 16 amino acids. The CDR3 sequence: CASSLGQGAFKDGYTF. Written as DNA, the CDR3 is TGTGCCAGCAGTTTAGGACAGGGGGCTTTTAAAGATGGCTACACCTTC.

The chain employs TRBV5-8 and TRBJ1-2; possibly TRBD1 for D (6 bases). Deletions cut 1 base from V and 6 bases from J, with 10 bases between. This CDR3 is built from 13 residues. Germline CDR1 reads SGHTS; CDR2 reads YDEGEE. CDR3 loop: CASSLSAGDGYTF. In DNA form, the CDR3 reads TGTGCCAGCAGCTTGTCGGCAGGGGATGGCTACACCTTC. Combining the CDR3 with reference TRBV5-8 and TRBJ1-2 gives the whole variable domain EAGVTQSPTHLIKTRGQQATLRCSPISGHTSVYWYQQALGLGLQFLLWYDEGEERNRGNFPPRFSGRQFPNYSSELNVNALELEDSALYLCASSLSAGDGYTFGSGTRLTVV.

The gene calls are TRBV20-1 and TRBJ2-5; D unresolved. V was clipped by 6 bases and J by 9 bases, with 14 bases between them. The CDR3 is 11 residues long. The germline gives CDR1 DFQATT, CDR2 SNEGSKA (reference sequence). This CDR3 is CSARRPEAQYF. CDR3 DNA sequence: TGCAGTGCCCGAAGACCTGAGGCCCAGTACTTC.

This clonotype was found a few times. The chain recombines TRBV28 with TRBJ1-6; D call uncertain. V shed 8 bases and J shed 3 bases, with 11 bases lying between them. Germline V gives CDR1 MDHEN, CDR2 SYDVKM. CDR3 size: 14 residues. CDR3 sequence: CASQEPVYNSPLHF. CDR3 DNA: TGTGCCAGCCAAGAACCAGTCTATAATTCACCCCTCCACTTT. The variable domain in full, completed from reference TRBV28 and TRBJ1-6, reads DVKVTQSSRYLVKRTGEKVFLECVQDMDHENMFWYRQDPGLGLRLIYFSYDVKMKEKGDIPEGYSVSREKKERFSLILESASTNQTSMYLCASQEPVYNSPLHFGNGTRLTVT.

This chain joins TRBV9 and TRBJ2-1; TRBD2 matches at 8 bases. This CDR3 is built from 16 residues. Unmatched junction bases numbered 12, after V lost 3 bases and J lost 7 bases. Germline CDR1 and CDR2: SGDLS and YYNGEE. The CDR3 DNA follows: TGTGCCAGCAGCGGATACGGGGGGGCGAAGACGAATGAGCAGTTCTTC. Its translation: CASSGYGGAKTNEQFF.

The chain joins TRBV6-1 to TRBJ1-2, with a weak D call TRBD1 (5 bases). The CDR3 runs 13 residues. V lost 6 bases and J lost 4, with 12 bases in between. From germline, CDR1 is MNHNS and CDR2 SASEGT. The CDR3 region is CASRRGVGYGYTF. CDR3 coding DNA: TGTGCCAGCAGACGGGGGGTAGGCTATGGCTACACCTTC.

V is TRBV29-1 and J is TRBJ2-7; D assignment may be TRBD1 or TRBD2 (5 bases each). With 4 bases removed from V and 2 bases from J, the gap between germline ends came to 9 bases. CDR3 length equals 12 residues. CDR1 is SQVTM, CDR2 ANQGSEA, per germline. The CDR3 spells CSVGDPPYEQYF. Written as DNA, the CDR3 is TGCAGCGTTGGGGACCCACCCTACGAGCAGTACTTC.

This chain links TRBV4-3 with TRBJ2-7; 14 nucleotides align to TRBD2. V lost 0 bases, J lost 1 base, and 11 bases stayed unmatched. Germline V CDR1 and CDR2: LGHNA, YSLEER. CDR3 length: 20 amino acids. The CDR3 loop is CASSQDLTGLAGEESYEQYF. As DNA, the CDR3 is TGCGCCAGCAGCCAAGATCTCACGGGACTAGCGGGGGAAGAATCCTACGAGCAGTACTTC.

The chain is built from TRBV6-2 or TRBV6-3 and TRBJ2-7; 8 bases agree with TRBD2. V was clipped by 5 bases and J by 3 bases; unmatched bases: 12. Germline V lookup: CDR1 MNHEY, CDR2 SVGEGT. The CDR3 spans 16 residues. CDR3: CASSQTSGKTNYEQYF. CDR3 coding DNA: TGTGCCAGCAGTCAAACTAGCGGAAAAACTAACTACGAGCAGTACTTC.

This chain uses TRBV6-5 with TRBJ1-5, with 8 bases identical to TRBD1. V gave up 6 bases and J gave up 3 bases; unmatched junction bases: 7. Germline loops: CDR1 MNHEY, CDR2 SVGAGI. CDR3 length: 15 amino acids. CDR3 region: CASRETGANNQPQHF. The CDR3 coding sequence is TGTGCCAGCAGGGAGACAGGGGCGAACAATCAGCCCCAGCATTTT.

The chain uses TRBV4-3 and TRBJ1-3, with D possibly TRBD1 on 6 matching bases. CDR1 is LGHNA, CDR2 YSLEER, per germline. The CDR3 covers 14 residues. The V end was cut by 2 bases, the J end by 4 bases, with 9 bases between. The CDR3 protein is CASSQWGAGNTIYF. The CDR3 DNA reads TGCGCCAGCAGCCAATGGGGGGCCGGAAACACCATATATTTT.

In this sample, this clonotype turned up a few times. The CDR3 DNA follows: TGTGCCAGCAGCTTGCAAGTCACCGGGGAGCTGTTTTTT. The encoded protein is CASSLQVTGELFF. This chain links TRBV5-5 with TRBJ2-2; D gene uncertain. The ends were cut back, 1 base at V and 4 bases at J, with 5 bases in the middle. Per germline, CDR1 SGHKS and CDR2 YYEKEE (reference sequence). The CDR3 runs to 13 residues.

This clonotype was detected only a few times. The gene calls are TRBV7-2 and TRBJ2-1; D perhaps matches TRBD1 (5 bases). Trimming left V 5 bases short and J 7 bases short, with 18 bases between. Germline V gene data show CDR1 as SGHTA and CDR2 as FQGNSA. The CDR3 is made up of 15 amino acids. CDR3 residues: CASSLQGPKGNEQFF. The CDR3 region has the DNA TGTGCCAGCAGCCTCCAGGGCCCGAAGGGGAATGAGCAGTTCTTC.

V gene TRBV7-2 combines with J gene TRBJ2-1, with TRBD1 matching over 8 bases. This CDR3 region has 15 residues. The J segment lost 6 bases and the V segment lost 2 bases, leaving 6 bases of the junction unmatched. The germline CDR1 and CDR2 sequences are SGHTA and FQGNSA. The CDR3 nucleotides are TGTGCCAGCAGCTTACAAGGACAGGGATTCAATGAGCAGTTCTTC. It is translated as CASSLQGQGFNEQFF.